This entry features one T cell receptor beta chain sequence. The data are from a study of blood T cell repertoires in COVID-19. Study information: Both acute and convalescent COVID-19 samples were obtained from the United States, Italy and Spain. Sample material is recorded as cDNA or gDNA derived from T cells, B-cell-depleted T cells, or PBMCs.

Germline V lookup: CDR1 WNHNN, CDR2 SYGVQD (reference sequence). The CDR3 length is 11 residues. Trimming shortened V by 8 bases and J by 4 bases, and 5 bases separated the two germline ends. The method was immunoSEQ multiplex PCR; TCRdb's version includes in-frame clones alone and lacks a portion of them. Seen here are 200,000 to 250,000 clones, more than 85% observed once, and the top ten hold 0.82%. This TCR was recovered from a man in his fifties or sixties with COVID-19, enrolled during active disease. The sample was peripheral blood. This rearrangement joins TRBV10-1 to TRBJ2-2; D remains ambiguous. The CDR3 spells CASRGTGELFF. CDR3 nucleotides: TGCGCCAGCCGAGGCACCGGGGAGCTGTTTTTT.